The TCR beta chain described here comes from a study of T cells in localized non-small cell lung cancer (TCRdb year 2020). About the investigation overall: The study examined T cell repertoires in 200 to 300 patients with early-stage NSCLC and compared tumors with uninvolved tumor-adjacent lungs. The mean age of the NSCLC patients was around 67 years, with 120 to 150 men and around 110 women. All 250 or so NSCLC patients in the cohort were treatment-naive and had localized lung tumors that were resected. Findings and caveats that apply to the study as a whole: Higher T cell density in blood was associated with longer overall survival, whereas higher clonality in adjacent lung was associated with shorter survival. The highest T cell clonality was observed in uninvolved tumor-adjacent lung, where clonality exceeded that of tumor, suggesting that antigenic responses were more focused in uninvolved tumor-adjacent lung. Because the study design was exploratory, TCR variables were selected using unadjusted p-values without false-discovery rate correction. Because multi-region tumor sequencing was not done, intratumor heterogeneity could not be ruled out. A median of around 50 of the top 100 tumor clones turned up in the paired uninvolved adjacent lung, and some 28 of those clones also ranked among the top 100 of that same adjacent lung.

The immunoSEQ Assay was used to sequence TCR beta CDR3 regions from DNA. On the authors' methods: To compute T cell density, TCR beta template counts were normalized to usable DNA, which was estimated by amplifying housekeeping genes. The preseqR package was used to estimate richness by extrapolating to 400,000 templates for PBMC samples and to 120,000 templates for tissue samples. Clonality was defined by subtracting Pielou's evenness from one. Differential abundance testing on productive amino-acid clonotypes, with a minimum total count of 5 and an alpha of 0.1, was used to identify tissue-enriched TCRs. The Jaccard Index and the Morisita Overlap Index were used to quantify repertoire overlap between compartments. GLIPH clustered TCR beta CDR3s with public tetramer-defined viral CDR3s; viral motifs required at least three viral sequences plus V-gene enrichment. TCRdb mirrors the immuneACCESS table, restricted to in-frame sequences. Some clones are absent from its copies; in checked studies, under half trace to an unresolved V gene, and the reason for the others is unknown. The DNA gave D and trimming, while V, J and clone size come from that table. The sample contains roughly 16,000 clones, around 82% of them found a single time. The ten largest make up roughly 34% of the sample.

At diagnosis, tumor, uninvolved tumor-adjacent lung and peripheral blood were collected and then preserved as a mix of FFPE and fresh-frozen material. For TCR repertoire profiling, blood samples were analyzed in the form of peripheral blood mononuclear cells. Here V drops 7 bases and J drops 7 bases, and the junction holds 3 bases not matched to any gene. The germline V gene (reference sequence) supplies CDR1 SEHNR and CDR2 FQNEAQ. Including cysteine and phenylalanine, the CDR3 has 13 amino acids. Only the CDR3 portion is preserved as DNA: 39 bases, with reading frame beginning at the first base. Note on this clone: No cognate antigen has been identified for it. No qualities accompany the bases; no much larger clone lies one base away.

The rearranged segments are TRBV7-9 and TRBJ1-4; 10 nucleotides in the junction match TRBD1. The sample in question was peripheral blood, obtained before any cancer treatment. This clonotype was obtained from a male donor aged 60 or older with stage III lung adenocarcinoma. CDR3 sequence: CASNRDRGEKLFF. The nucleotide sequence is TGTGCCAGCAATAGGGACAGGGGTGAAAAACTGTTTTTT.